The clone carrying this T cell receptor (beta chain) was counted a few times. Regarding time point: sample taken at primary tumor resection. One entry per CDR3 protein, called by TCRdb with MiXCR from the 5' RACE reads. The table shows some 20,000 distinct CDR3 sequences, with under 4% occurring only once. This record comes from a study of spatial heterogeneity in lung cancer. On the study more broadly: Detected sequences consistently included more beta-chain ones than alpha-chain ones.

Here the sequenced sample was PBMCs, taken at surgery. This receptor was taken from a female donor with early-stage non-small cell lung cancer.

The CDR3 DNA sequence: TGCAGTGTCTTCTTTAGGCGGACGCAAGAGACCCAGTACTTC. Translation: CSVFFRRTQETQYF. This chain uses TRBV20-1 with TRBJ2-5; D gene ambiguous. Trimming cost V 7 bases and J 2 bases, with 17 bases left between them. The CDR3 runs 14 residues. Germline V gives CDR1 DFQATT, CDR2 SNEGSKA (reference sequence).